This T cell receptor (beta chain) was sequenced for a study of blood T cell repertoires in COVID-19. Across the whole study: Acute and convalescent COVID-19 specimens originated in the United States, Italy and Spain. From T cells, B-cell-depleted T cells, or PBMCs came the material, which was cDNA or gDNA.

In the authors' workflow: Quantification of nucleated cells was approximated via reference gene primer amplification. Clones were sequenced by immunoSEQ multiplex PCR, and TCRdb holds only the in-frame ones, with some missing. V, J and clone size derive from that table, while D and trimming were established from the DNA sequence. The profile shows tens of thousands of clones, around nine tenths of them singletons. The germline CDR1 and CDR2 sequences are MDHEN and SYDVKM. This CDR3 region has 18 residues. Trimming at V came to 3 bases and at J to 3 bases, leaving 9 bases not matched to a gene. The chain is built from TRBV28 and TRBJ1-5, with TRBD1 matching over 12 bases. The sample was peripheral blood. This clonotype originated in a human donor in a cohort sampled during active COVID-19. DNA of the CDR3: TGTGCCAGCAGTTTCCGGGACAGGGGGCTGAGGCCCAATCAGCCCCAGCATTTT. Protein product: CASSFRDRGLRPNQPQHF. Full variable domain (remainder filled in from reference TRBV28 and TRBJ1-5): DVKVTQSSRYLVKRTGEKVFLECVQDMDHENMFWYRQDPGLGLRLIYFSYDVKMKEKGDIPEGYSVSREKKERFSLILESASTNQTSMYLCASSFRDRGLRPNQPQHFGDGTRLSIL.